This T cell receptor beta chain comes out of a study of T cells after yellow fever vaccination. Study-wide results and limits: Few clonotypes appeared in both CD4 and CD8 compartments. Reappearance after the booster was seen for most primary-vaccination clones, at more than 95% CD4 and 80% to 90% CD8.

This clonotype was counted only a few times. No antigen is known for it. TCRdb redid the calling of the 5' RACE reads with MiXCR, one entry per CDR3 protein. Found here are 250,000 to 300,000 distinct CDR3 sequences, about 5.2% of them singletons; the top ten hold 3% to 4%. The sequence derives from a man aged 18 to 30 who received the YFV17D yellow fever vaccine. The source material was CD4+ T cells sorted from PBMCs, sampled on the day of the yellow fever booster vaccination.

Here the CDR3 reads CASSLSGSPREKLFF. DNA for the CDR3: TGTGCCAGCAGTTTGAGCGGCAGTCCCCGGGAAAAACTGTTTTTT. V gene TRBV12-3 or TRBV12-4 combines with J gene TRBJ1-4; no definite D call. This CDR3 is built from 15 residues. V dropped 3 bases and J dropped 8 bases, with 16 bases sitting between them.